This TCR beta chain was retrieved from a study of CD8 T cells in Susac syndrome. The sequenced target, TCR beta, came from blood CD8+ and CD4+ T cells. Healthy donors constituted the controls, which were matched for age and sex. It was negative isolation that provided the CD8+ and CD4+ T cells, whereas TEMRA cells were enriched by FACS. Reverse transcription of roughly 0.5 to 1 ug RNA was carried out with random hexamers. Amplification of TCR beta CDR3 spanned 54 Vbeta and 13 Jbeta via immunoSEQ multiplex PCR. One entry per CDR3 protein results from TCRdb running MiXCR on the immunoSEQ multiplex PCR reads. The sample lists about 190,000 distinct CDR3 sequences, about 93% occurring once. Germline assignment: CDR1 LGHDT and CDR2 YNNKEL (reference sequence). V was clipped by 4 bases and J by 7 bases, with 17 bases between them. There are 15 residues in the CDR3.

The chain joins TRBV3-1 to TRBJ2-1; possible D gene TRBD1, 6 bases. Sequenced sample: CD4+ T cells from PBMCs. The sequence was collected from a human donor in good health. The CDR3 coding sequence is TGTGCCAGCAGCCTCCTAGTATTAAGGGGGAATGAGCAGTTCTTC. It codes for CASSLLVLRGNEQFF.